The 11 T cell receptor beta chains presented below share a single source sample, sequenced in a study of cytomegalovirus exposure and HLA in healthy donors. In the PCR, 60 Vbeta and 13 Jbeta primers were used. Assay used: immunoSEQ multiplex PCR; TCRdb lists only in-frame clones, some missing. This repertoire shows about 25,000 clones, nearly 80% found once; its top ten account for around 4.5%. Input material: PBMCs. The receptor set was obtained from a male donor in good health and CMV-seronegative.

The chain joins TRBV7-9 to TRBJ2-3, with TRBD1 matching over 7 bases. This CDR3 has 14 amino acids. V was clipped by 4 bases and J by 5 bases; unmatched bases: 6. CDR1 and CDR2 (germline): SEHNR, FQNEAQ (reference sequence). CDR3 DNA sequence: TGTGCCAGCAGCTCAACAGGGGTGCAAGATACGCAGTATTTT. It yields the protein CASSSTGVQDTQYF.

J is TRBJ2-1 and V is TRBV7-2, with TRBD2 identical over 10 bases. This CDR3 is built from 15 residues. The germline V gene encodes CDR1 SGHTA and CDR2 FQGNSA. The trim removed 5 bases at V and 3 bases at J, leaving 4 bases unmatched. CDR3 sequence (DNA): TGTGCCAGCAGCCTTCTAGCGGGAGACTACAATGAGCAGTTCTTC. As protein: CASSLLAGDYNEQFF.

The rearrangement uses TRBV5-8 and TRBJ1-5, with 7 bases matching TRBD1. The V gene end was trimmed by 4 bases and the J gene end by 10 bases; junction bases not matched to a gene: 2. CDR3 length: 11 residues. CDR1 SGHTS and CDR2 YDEGEE come from the germline V gene. CDR3 sequence: CASSRTGPQHF. The DNA of the CDR3 is TGTGCCAGCAGCCGGACAGGCCCCCAGCATTTT.

The chain links TRBV9 to TRBJ2-5, with TRBD1 matching over 9 bases. J gave up 5 bases and V 2 bases, and 7 bases lay outside the gene matches. The CDR3 is made up of 15 amino acids. Germline CDR1 reads SGDLS; CDR2 reads YYNGEE. CDR3 DNA sequence: TGTGCCAGCAGCGTTCAGGGGGGGACAGGGGAGACCCAGTACTTC. This sequence encodes CASSVQGGTGETQYF. Variable domain in full (rest from reference TRBV9 and TRBJ2-5): DSGVTQTPKHLITATGQRVTLRCSPRSGDLSVYWYQQSLDQGLQFLIQYYNGEERAKGNILERFSAQQFPDLHSELNLSSLELGDSALYFCASSVQGGTGETQYFGPGTRLLVL.

The chain combines TRBV30 with TRBJ1-2; tentatively, D is TRBD1 (6 bases). Germline V gives CDR1 GTSNPN, CDR2 SVGIG (reference sequence). This CDR3 region has 14 residues. Trimming removed 0 bases from V and 0 bases from J, with 8 bases in between. In nucleotides, the CDR3 is TGTGCCTGGAGTGTAGGGGGGGCTAACTATGGCTACACCTTC. Its translation: CAWSVGGANYGYTF.

The gene calls are TRBV5-1 and TRBJ2-2; D is ambiguous. Germline CDR1 and CDR2: SGHRS and YFSETQ. Trimming pared 2 bases from V and 0 bases from J, leaving 5 bases between. The CDR3 consists of 14 residues. As DNA, the CDR3 is TGCGCCAGCAGCTTAGAGGCGAACACCGGGGAGCTGTTTTTT. This translates into CASSLEANTGELFF.

This clone has just a few counts. As DNA, the CDR3 is TGTGCCAGCAATAGTCCCCACGAGCAGTACTTC. As protein: CASNSPHEQYF. This sequence joins TRBV28 and TRBJ2-7; D is undetermined. Germline loops: CDR1 MDHEN, CDR2 SYDVKM. Trimming took off 7 bases at V and 5 bases at J, with 9 bases between the two ends. The CDR3 extends over 11 amino acids. The full variable domain, in which reference TRBV28 and TRBJ2-7 provide the parts outside the CDR3, is DVKVTQSSRYLVKRTGEKVFLECVQDMDHENMFWYRQDPGLGLRLIYFSYDVKMKEKGDIPEGYSVSREKKERFSLILESASTNQTSMYLCASNSPHEQYFGPGTRLTVT.

The chain combines TRBV5-1 with TRBJ2-1; 11 nucleotides align to TRBD2. This CDR3 has 16 amino acids. Germline V CDR1 and CDR2: SGHRS, YFSETQ. V gave up 2 bases and J gave up 7 bases; unmatched junction bases: 8. The CDR3 nucleotides are TGCGCCAGCAGCTTCGGGCCGACTAGCGGGGCTAATGAGCAGTTCTTC. Translating gives CASSFGPTSGANEQFF. The variable domain in full, with the rest retrieved from reference TRBV5-1 and TRBJ2-1, is KAGVTQTPRYLIKTRGQQVTLSCSPISGHRSVSWYQQTPGQGLQFLFEYFSETQRNKGNFPGRFSGRQFSNSRSEMNVSTLELGDSALYLCASSFGPTSGANEQFFGPGTRLTVL.

The V and J genes are TRBV7-8 and TRBJ2-2; D may be TRBD1 (8 bases). The V and J ends lost 4 bases and 1 base respectively, with 16 bases between them. This CDR3 has 17 residues. Germline V lookup: CDR1 SGHVS, CDR2 FQNEAQ. The CDR3 region has the DNA TGTGCCAGCAGCTGGGGGGGAGGGACAGGGAACACCGGGGAGCTGTTTTTT. This encodes CASSWGGGTGNTGELFF.

The rearrangement uses TRBV5-1 and TRBJ2-3; TRBD2 matches 13 bases. Germline trimming cut 4 bases from V and 5 bases from J; bases unmatched to any gene: 7. The CDR3 length is 16 residues. Germline CDR1 SGHRS, CDR2 YFSETQ. The CDR3 region has the DNA TGCGCCAGCAGCCGACTAGCGGGAGGTCTAGGAGATACGCAGTATTTT. It yields the protein CASSRLAGGLGDTQYF.

The V gene is TRBV7-8, the J gene TRBJ1-3, with D unclear. This CDR3 has 13 residues. CDR1 and CDR2 (germline): SGHVS, FQNEAQ. Trimming pared 3 bases from V and 7 bases from J, leaving 10 bases between. The CDR3 spells CASSLRERNTIYF. The CDR3 DNA is TGTGCCAGCAGCTTGCGGGAACGGAACACCATATATTTT.